Listed below are T cell receptor beta chains from one sample, sequenced in a study of blood T cell repertoires in COVID-19. Generated by immunoSEQ multiplex PCR, the TCRdb table keeps only in-frame clones and is missing some. The sample contains fewer than 300,000 clones, approximately 93% of which appear only once. The sequenced material came from peripheral blood. These receptors were taken from a woman aged 25 to 39 with COVID-19, enrolled during active disease. Each CDR3 is given without its conserved first and last residue. Not every row has a clone size; where given, it reads once, few, many or a size class.

v_call: TRBV19
clone_size: .
cdr3_aa: ASSIWDRGPDQPQH

v_call: TRBV6-5
clone_size: .
cdr3_aa: ASSTVTGIPY

v_call: TRBV7-9
clone_size: .
cdr3_aa: ASSVTSGPLLETQY

v_call: TRBV5-6
clone_size: .
cdr3_aa: ASSYTSGSVYNEQF

v_call: TRBV20-1
clone_size: .
cdr3_aa: SASVSGHEKLF

v_call: TRBV19
clone_size: .
cdr3_aa: ASSIAPQPLAGGQNTQY

v_call: TRBV7-9
clone_size: .
cdr3_aa: ASSLETAGGGYT

v_call: TRBV12-3/TRBV12-4
clone_size: .
cdr3_aa: ASREGGGEQF

v_call: TRBV28
clone_size: .
cdr3_aa: ASSLRGIYNSPLH

v_call: TRBV10-3
clone_size: .
cdr3_aa: AISDSSYEQY

v_call: TRBV27
clone_size: .
cdr3_aa: ASSPRLARYEQY

v_call: TRBV19
clone_size: .
cdr3_aa: ASSLRGRRANGYT

v_call: TRBV7-2
clone_size: .
cdr3_aa: ASSRLAGVGYEQY

v_call: TRBV15
clone_size: .
cdr3_aa: ATSSTSGIPREQF

v_call: TRBV28
clone_size: .
cdr3_aa: ASRRDRPGDTEAF

v_call: TRBV6-6
clone_size: .
cdr3_aa: ASSRGLSGNTIY

v_call: TRBV3-1/TRBV3-2
clone_size: .
cdr3_aa: ASRELPNTGELF

v_call: TRBV7-2
clone_size: .
cdr3_aa: ASSPGLADTQY

v_call: TRBV7-8
clone_size: .
cdr3_aa: ASSLAGRTNEKLF

v_call: TRBV4-1
clone_size: .
cdr3_aa: ASSQDPPGRDNEQF

v_call: TRBV11-2
clone_size: .
cdr3_aa: ASSIGLAGTYEQY

v_call: TRBV28
clone_size: once
cdr3_aa: ASSSPATGNNSPLH

v_call: TRBV5-1
clone_size: .
cdr3_aa: ASSLAPGQGNTEAF

v_call: TRBV5-1
clone_size: .
cdr3_aa: ASRGGQKLEAF

v_call: TRBV5-8
clone_size: .
cdr3_aa: ASTARVAGYGYT

v_call: TRBV28
clone_size: .
cdr3_aa: ASSFRQVTGELF

v_call: TRBV11-2
clone_size: .
cdr3_aa: ASSASTSPLSYNEQF

v_call: TRBV12-3/TRBV12-4
clone_size: .
cdr3_aa: ASSFLREAF

v_call: TRBV13
clone_size: .
cdr3_aa: ASSNRDRGIPGELF

v_call: TRBV6-2/TRBV6-3
clone_size: .
cdr3_aa: ASSNEASGYEQY

v_call: TRBV19
clone_size: .
cdr3_aa: ASSSEGVLNTEAF

v_call: TRBV27
clone_size: .
cdr3_aa: ASSVLAGVYNEQF

v_call: TRBV10-2
clone_size: once
cdr3_aa: ASSGQTGLEAF

v_call: TRBV6-1
clone_size: .
cdr3_aa: ASSEVSQPQH

v_call: TRBV6-5
clone_size: .
cdr3_aa: ASREGLAASYEQY

v_call: TRBV5-8
clone_size: .
cdr3_aa: ASSYSPGQAYEQY

v_call: TRBV19
clone_size: .
cdr3_aa: ASSISDSPLH

v_call: TRBV5-5
clone_size: .
cdr3_aa: ASNYPGTNQETQY

v_call: TRBV13
clone_size: .
cdr3_aa: ASSPLSSYEQY

v_call: TRBV7-8
clone_size: .
cdr3_aa: ASSRDLAGSYEQY

v_call: TRBV29-1
clone_size: .
cdr3_aa: SVEVRQGYEQY

v_call: TRBV2
clone_size: .
cdr3_aa: ASRATSTENNEQF

v_call: TRBV10-3
clone_size: .
cdr3_aa: AISESITPGYEQY

v_call: TRBV5-4
clone_size: .
cdr3_aa: ASSLTGGGNTEAF

v_call: TRBV19
clone_size: .
cdr3_aa: ASSIILRQGGGYQETQY